Listed below are T cell receptor beta chains from one sample, sequenced in a study of blood T cell repertoires in COVID-19. Method: immunoSEQ multiplex PCR; TCRdb's copy keeps in-frame clones and lacks some. Among some 280,000 clones listed, roughly 90% were seen once. Sequencing was carried out using peripheral blood. The receptors stem from a woman aged 40 to 50 who had recovered from COVID-19. The CDR3 runs from the conserved cysteine through the conserved F or W. Fields, in order: V gene, J gene, D gene, clone size, CDR3 DNA, CDR3 protein. D genes are given only for firm matches. Only part of the rows carry a size: once, few, many, or a class if the clone is expanded.

V: TRBV11-3
J: TRBJ2-1
D: NA
size: NA
DNA: TGTGCCAGCAGCTTAGATTCCAGCGGGTCGGGAAGTGAGCAGTTCTTC
CDR3: CASSLDSSGSGSEQFF

V: TRBV5-5
J: TRBJ1-6
D: TRBD1
size: NA
DNA: TGTGCCAGCAGCAGTGGACAGGGTTGGAATTCACCCCTCCACTTT
CDR3: CASSSGQGWNSPLHF

V: TRBV5-1
J: TRBJ2-7
D: NA
size: NA
DNA: TGCGCCAGCAGCCCAGGGCAACAGGGAGCTTACGAGCAGTACTTC
CDR3: CASSPGQQGAYEQYF

V: TRBV5-8
J: TRBJ1-1
D: TRBD1
size: NA
DNA: TGTGCCAGCAGCTCCGGGACAGGTGGGGACACTGAAGCTTTCTTT
CDR3: CASSSGTGGDTEAFF

V: TRBV3-1/TRBV3-2
J: TRBJ2-2
D: TRBD2
size: NA
DNA: TGTGCCAGCAGCCAATCCGGACTAGCGGCTAACACCGGGGAGCTGTTTTTT
CDR3: CASSQSGLAANTGELFF

V: TRBV5-1
J: TRBJ2-3
D: TRBD1
size: NA
DNA: TGCGCCAGCAGGCGACAGGGTTCAGAGACAGATACGCAGTATTTT
CDR3: CASRRQGSETDTQYF

V: TRBV28
J: TRBJ2-1
D: TRBD1
size: NA
DNA: TGTGCCAGCAGCCCCAGGACAGGGGGCACCAATGAGCAGTTCTTC
CDR3: CASSPRTGGTNEQFF

V: TRBV15
J: TRBJ2-4
D: NA
size: NA
DNA: TGTGCCACCGGTTGGAACAGAAACATTCAGTACTTC
CDR3: CATGWNRNIQYF

V: TRBV28
J: TRBJ1-2
D: TRBD1
size: NA
DNA: TGTGCCAGCAGTTTACCCTGGACAGGGCTGGATAACTATGGCTACACCTTC
CDR3: CASSLPWTGLDNYGYTF

V: TRBV19
J: TRBJ1-4
D: NA
size: NA
DNA: TGTGCCAGTAGTAAACCAGTGGCAGCTAATGAAAAACTGTTTTTT
CDR3: CASSKPVAANEKLFF

V: TRBV3-1/TRBV3-2
J: TRBJ2-1
D: TRBD2
size: NA
DNA: TGTGCCAGCAGCCTCGGCGCTAGCGGTATATACAATGAGCAGTTCTTC
CDR3: CASSLGASGIYNEQFF

V: TRBV5-1
J: TRBJ2-1
D: TRBD2
size: NA
DNA: TGCGCCAGCAGCTTTAGGAGCGGGAGGGCCGATTGGGATGAGCAGTTCTTC
CDR3: CASSFRSGRADWDEQFF

V: TRBV10-1
J: TRBJ2-5
D: NA
size: NA
DNA: TGCGCCAGCAGCGAAGGGGCTAGCGCGGGGGAGACCCAGTACTTC
CDR3: CASSEGASAGETQYF

V: TRBV25-1
J: TRBJ1-2
D: NA
size: NA
DNA: TGTGCCAGCAGTGAATGGGCATCACGCTCTGGCTACACCTTC
CDR3: CASSEWASRSGYTF

V: TRBV10-3
J: TRBJ1-1
D: NA
size: NA
DNA: TGTGCCATCATCGAGGAAGGGGGCACTGAAGCTTTCTTT
CDR3: CAIIEEGGTEAFF

V: TRBV5-6
J: TRBJ1-1
D: TRBD1
size: NA
DNA: TGTGCCAGCAGCTTGAGGACAGGACCTATGAACACTGAAGCTTTCTTT
CDR3: CASSLRTGPMNTEAFF

V: TRBV30
J: TRBJ2-3
D: NA
size: NA
DNA: TGTGCCTGGAGTGTAAACGCGGGACTTTCGTATTTT
CDR3: CAWSVNAGLSYF

V: TRBV6-5
J: TRBJ1-5
D: NA
size: once
DNA: TGTGCCAGCAGCCCCCCGGGTCAGCCCCAGCATTTT
CDR3: CASSPPGQPQHF

V: TRBV1
J: TRBJ1-1
D: NA
size: NA
DNA: TGCACCAGCCTCCCCGGAGGGGGCGCAAGGTCGGTAAACACTGAAGCTTTCTTT
CDR3: CTSLPGGGARSVNTEAFF

V: TRBV6-6
J: TRBJ2-3
D: TRBD2
size: NA
DNA: TGTGCCAGCAGTCGACGGACTAGCGGGATCACAGATACGCAGTATTTT
CDR3: CASSRRTSGITDTQYF

V: TRBV28
J: TRBJ1-6
D: NA
size: NA
DNA: TGTGCCAGCAGTTTATCGGAACCAGGTCAAGGACCCCTCCACTTT
CDR3: CASSLSEPGQGPLHF

V: TRBV9
J: TRBJ2-3
D: NA
size: NA
DNA: TGTGCCAGCAGCCCAGGGACTAGCACAGATACGCAGTATTTT
CDR3: CASSPGTSTDTQYF

V: TRBV11-2
J: TRBJ2-3
D: TRBD2
size: NA
DNA: TGTGCCAGCAGCTTAAGCGCCTCGGGACTAGCAACAGATACGCAGTATTTT
CDR3: CASSLSASGLATDTQYF

V: TRBV27
J: TRBJ2-3
D: NA
size: NA
DNA: TGTGCCAGCAGTCCAGAGGGGGGGCCCACAGATACGCAGTATTTT
CDR3: CASSPEGGPTDTQYF

V: TRBV6-5
J: TRBJ1-2
D: TRBD1
size: NA
DNA: TGTGCCAGCAGTTCCCTCGACAGGGCCTATGGCTACACCTTC
CDR3: CASSSLDRAYGYTF

V: TRBV18
J: TRBJ2-2
D: TRBD2
size: NA
DNA: TGTGCCAGCTCACGTAGCGGGAGGGTCAACACCGGGGAGCTGTTTTTT
CDR3: CASSRSGRVNTGELFF

V: TRBV19
J: TRBJ1-1
D: NA
size: NA
DNA: TGTGCCAGTATCGACAGATCCTTTACGAACACTGAAGCTTTCTTT
CDR3: CASIDRSFTNTEAFF

V: TRBV27
J: TRBJ2-7
D: TRBD1
size: NA
DNA: TGTGCCAGCAGTTTATTGACAGGGATCCACGAGCAGTACTTC
CDR3: CASSLLTGIHEQYF

V: TRBV6-5
J: TRBJ2-3
D: TRBD2
size: NA
DNA: TGTGCCAGCAGCCGACTAGCGGTTAGCACAGATACGCAGTATTTT
CDR3: CASSRLAVSTDTQYF

V: TRBV28
J: TRBJ2-2
D: TRBD2
size: NA
DNA: TGTGCCAGCATGCTACTAGCGGGTTGGGAGCTGTTTTTT
CDR3: CASMLLAGWELFF

V: TRBV30
J: TRBJ2-1
D: NA
size: NA
DNA: TGTGCCTGGAGTGTGGCGTCAGGCACTGAGCAGTTCTTC
CDR3: CAWSVASGTEQFF

V: TRBV9
J: TRBJ2-3
D: NA
size: NA
DNA: TGTGCCAGCAGCGTAGCGTCTAGCGTCACAGATACGCAGTATTTT
CDR3: CASSVASSVTDTQYF

V: TRBV28
J: TRBJ2-3
D: TRBD2
size: NA
DNA: TGTGCCAGCAGTTTAGGGGCGGGAGGCCCAAACACAGATACGCAGTATTTT
CDR3: CASSLGAGGPNTDTQYF

V: TRBV6-6
J: TRBJ2-7
D: NA
size: few
DNA: TGTGCCAGCAGTTTGAGCGACCCATCTACACCCTACGAGCAGTACTTC
CDR3: CASSLSDPSTPYEQYF

V: TRBV4-2
J: TRBJ1-2
D: NA
size: NA
DNA: TGTGCCAGCAGCCAAGATCCCCGGACAGTGGCTAACTATGGCTACACCTTC
CDR3: CASSQDPRTVANYGYTF

V: TRBV6-1
J: TRBJ1-2
D: NA
size: NA
DNA: TGTGCCAGCAGTGAAGCTAGTGGGGGAGGCGGCTACACCTTC
CDR3: CASSEASGGGGYTF

V: TRBV2
J: TRBJ1-2
D: NA
size: NA
DNA: TGTGCCAGCAGTGAAGCGCCGCGGGGTAACTATGGCTACACCTTC
CDR3: CASSEAPRGNYGYTF

V: TRBV27
J: TRBJ1-5
D: NA
size: NA
DNA: TGTGCCAGCAGTCAGCAGGGGAATCAGCCCCAGCATTTT
CDR3: CASSQQGNQPQHF

V: TRBV27
J: TRBJ2-1
D: TRBD2
size: NA
DNA: TGTGCCAGCAGTTTACCGAGAACTAGCGGAAAACACAATGAGCAGTTCTTC
CDR3: CASSLPRTSGKHNEQFF

V: TRBV10-3
J: TRBJ2-3
D: TRBD2
size: NA
DNA: TGTGCCATCACCCCGGGACTAGCGGGAGAGAGCACAGATACGCAGTATTTT
CDR3: CAITPGLAGESTDTQYF

V: TRBV3-1/TRBV3-2
J: TRBJ2-6
D: NA
size: NA
DNA: TGTGCCAGCAGCCCCTCGGGCTCTGGGGCCAACGTCCTGACTTTC
CDR3: CASSPSGSGANVLTF

V: TRBV4-2
J: TRBJ1-5
D: NA
size: NA
DNA: TGTGCCAGCAGCCAAGATCAACAGCCCCAGCATTTT
CDR3: CASSQDQQPQHF

V: TRBV7-2
J: TRBJ2-5
D: NA
size: NA
DNA: TGTGCCAGCAGCCCCGGACAGAAAGAGACCCAGTACTTC
CDR3: CASSPGQKETQYF

V: TRBV24-1
J: TRBJ2-3
D: TRBD2
size: once
DNA: TGTGCCACCAGTGATTTGACTAGCGGGGGCAGCACAGATACGCAGTATTTT
CDR3: CATSDLTSGGSTDTQYF

V: TRBV6-5
J: TRBJ1-1
D: TRBD1
size: NA
DNA: TGTGCCAGCAGCACAGGGGGTCAAACTGAAGCTTTCTTT
CDR3: CASSTGGQTEAFF